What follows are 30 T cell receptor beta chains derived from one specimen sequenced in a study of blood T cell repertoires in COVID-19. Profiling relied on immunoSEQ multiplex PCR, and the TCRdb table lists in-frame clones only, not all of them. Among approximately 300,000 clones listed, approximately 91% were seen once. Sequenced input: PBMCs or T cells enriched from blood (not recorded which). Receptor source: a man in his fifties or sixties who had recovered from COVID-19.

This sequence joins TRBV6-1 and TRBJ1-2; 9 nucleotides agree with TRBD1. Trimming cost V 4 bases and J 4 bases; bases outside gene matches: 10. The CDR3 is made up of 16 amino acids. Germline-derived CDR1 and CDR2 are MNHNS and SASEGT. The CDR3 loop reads CASSARWTGVVYGYTF. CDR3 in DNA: TGTGCCAGCAGTGCAAGGTGGACAGGGGTAGTCTATGGCTACACCTTC.

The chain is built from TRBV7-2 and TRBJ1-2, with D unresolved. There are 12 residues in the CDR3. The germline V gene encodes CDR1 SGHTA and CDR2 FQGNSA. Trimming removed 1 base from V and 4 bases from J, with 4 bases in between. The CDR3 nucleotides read TGTGCCAGCAGCTTAGAGCTCTATGGCTACACCTTC. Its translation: CASSLELYGYTF.

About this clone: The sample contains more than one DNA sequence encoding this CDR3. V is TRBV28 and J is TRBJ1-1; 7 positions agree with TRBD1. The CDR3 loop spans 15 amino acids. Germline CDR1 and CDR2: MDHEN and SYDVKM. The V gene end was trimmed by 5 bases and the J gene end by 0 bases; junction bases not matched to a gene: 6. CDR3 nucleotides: TGTGCCAGCAGTCTCCGGGACAGCCTGAACACTGAAGCTTTCTTT. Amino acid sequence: CASSLRDSLNTEAFF.

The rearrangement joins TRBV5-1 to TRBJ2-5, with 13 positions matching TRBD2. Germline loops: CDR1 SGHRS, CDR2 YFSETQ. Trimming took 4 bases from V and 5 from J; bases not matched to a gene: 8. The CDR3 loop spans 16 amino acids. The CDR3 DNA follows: TGCGCCAGCAGCCCGGGGACTAGCGGGATAGGGGAGACCCAGTACTTC. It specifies CASSPGTSGIGETQYF.

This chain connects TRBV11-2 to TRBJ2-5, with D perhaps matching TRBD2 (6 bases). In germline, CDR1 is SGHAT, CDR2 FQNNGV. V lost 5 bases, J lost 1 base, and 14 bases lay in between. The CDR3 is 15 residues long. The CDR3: CASSLMGTAQETQYF. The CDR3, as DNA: TGTGCCAGCAGCCTTATGGGGACTGCCCAAGAGACCCAGTACTTC.

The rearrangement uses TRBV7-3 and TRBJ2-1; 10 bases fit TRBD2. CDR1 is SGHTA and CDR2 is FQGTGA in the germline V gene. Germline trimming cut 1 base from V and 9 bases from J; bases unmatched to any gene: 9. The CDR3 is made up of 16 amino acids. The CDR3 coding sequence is TGTGCCAGCAGCTTAATAGCGGGGGGCCCAGAGAGTGAGCAGTTCTTC. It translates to CASSLIAGGPESEQFF.

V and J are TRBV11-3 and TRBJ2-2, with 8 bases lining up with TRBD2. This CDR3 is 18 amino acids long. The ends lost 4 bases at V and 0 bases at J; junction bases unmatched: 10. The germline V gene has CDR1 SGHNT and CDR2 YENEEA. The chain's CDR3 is CASSSSYTTSANTGELFF. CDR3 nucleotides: TGTGCCAGCAGCTCCTCTTATACGACTAGCGCGAACACCGGGGAGCTGTTTTTT.

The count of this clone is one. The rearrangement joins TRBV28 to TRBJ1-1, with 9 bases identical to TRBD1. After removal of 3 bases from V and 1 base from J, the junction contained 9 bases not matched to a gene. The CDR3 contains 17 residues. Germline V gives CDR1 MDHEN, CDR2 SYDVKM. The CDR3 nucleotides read TGTGCCAGCAGTTTGGGGACAGGGCGGTCGGGGAACACTGAAGCTTTCTTT. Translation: CASSLGTGRSGNTEAFF.

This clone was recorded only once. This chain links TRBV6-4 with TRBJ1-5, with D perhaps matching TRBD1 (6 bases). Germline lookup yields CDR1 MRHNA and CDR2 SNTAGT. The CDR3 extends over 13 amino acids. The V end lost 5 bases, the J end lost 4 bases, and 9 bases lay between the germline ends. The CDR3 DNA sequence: TGTGCCAGCAGTCCGGACAGAAATCAGCCCCAGCATTTT. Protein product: CASSPDRNQPQHF.

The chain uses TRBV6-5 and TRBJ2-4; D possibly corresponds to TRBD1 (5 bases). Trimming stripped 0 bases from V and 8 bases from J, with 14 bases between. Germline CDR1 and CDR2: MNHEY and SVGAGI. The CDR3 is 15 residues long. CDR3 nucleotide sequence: TGTGCCAGCAGTTACTCGGGGCCCCGGGCAGACATTCAGTACTTC. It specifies CASSYSGPRADIQYF.

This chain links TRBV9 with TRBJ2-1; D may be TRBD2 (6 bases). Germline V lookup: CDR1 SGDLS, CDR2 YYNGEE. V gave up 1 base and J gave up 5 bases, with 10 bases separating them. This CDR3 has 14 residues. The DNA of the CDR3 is TGTGCCAGCAGCGTAATCGTAGCGGACAATGAGCAGTTCTTC. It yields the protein CASSVIVADNEQFF.

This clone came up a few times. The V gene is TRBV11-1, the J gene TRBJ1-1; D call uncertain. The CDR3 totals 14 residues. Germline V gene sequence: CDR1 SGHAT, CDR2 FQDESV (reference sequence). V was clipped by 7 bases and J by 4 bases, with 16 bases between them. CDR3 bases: TGTGCCAGCACCTTCTCCGGGAGGAGCACTGAAGCTTTCTTT. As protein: CASTFSGRSTEAFF. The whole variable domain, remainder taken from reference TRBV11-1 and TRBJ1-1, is EAEVAQSPRYKITEKSQAVAFWCDPISGHATLYWYRQILGQGPELLVQFQDESVVDDSQLPKDRFSAERLKGVDSTLKIQPAELGDSAMYLCASTFSGRSTEAFFGQGTRLTVV.

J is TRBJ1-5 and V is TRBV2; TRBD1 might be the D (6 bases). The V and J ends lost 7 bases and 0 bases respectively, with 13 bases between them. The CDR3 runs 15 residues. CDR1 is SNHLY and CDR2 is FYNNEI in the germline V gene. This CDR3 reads CASMTDRNSNQPQHF. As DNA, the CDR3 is TGTGCCAGCATGACCGACAGGAATAGCAATCAGCCCCAGCATTTT. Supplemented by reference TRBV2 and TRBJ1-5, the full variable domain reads EPEVTQTPSHQVTQMGQEVILRCVPISNHLYFYWYRQILGQKVEFLVSFYNNEISEKSEIFDDQFSVERPDGSNFTLKIRSTKLEDSAMYFCASMTDRNSNQPQHFGDGTRLSIL.

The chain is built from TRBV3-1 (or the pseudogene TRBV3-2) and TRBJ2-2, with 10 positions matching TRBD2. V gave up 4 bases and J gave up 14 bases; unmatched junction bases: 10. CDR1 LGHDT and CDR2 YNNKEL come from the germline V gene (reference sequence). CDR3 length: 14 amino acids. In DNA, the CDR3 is TGTGCCAGCAGCCCTATGCGAACTAGCGGGATTCTGTTTTTT. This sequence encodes CASSPMRTSGILFF.

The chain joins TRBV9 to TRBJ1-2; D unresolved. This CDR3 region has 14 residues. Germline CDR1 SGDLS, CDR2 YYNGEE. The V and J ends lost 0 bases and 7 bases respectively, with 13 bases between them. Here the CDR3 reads CASSVVEGLGGYTF. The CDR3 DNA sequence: TGTGCCAGCAGCGTAGTCGAGGGCCTCGGTGGCTACACCTTC.

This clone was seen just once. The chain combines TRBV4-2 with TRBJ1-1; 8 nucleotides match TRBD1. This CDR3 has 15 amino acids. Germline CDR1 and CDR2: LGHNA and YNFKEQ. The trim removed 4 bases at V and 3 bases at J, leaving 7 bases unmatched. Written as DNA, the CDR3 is TGTGCCAGCAGCCCATATGACAGGGGTGACACTGAAGCTTTCTTT. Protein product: CASSPYDRGDTEAFF.

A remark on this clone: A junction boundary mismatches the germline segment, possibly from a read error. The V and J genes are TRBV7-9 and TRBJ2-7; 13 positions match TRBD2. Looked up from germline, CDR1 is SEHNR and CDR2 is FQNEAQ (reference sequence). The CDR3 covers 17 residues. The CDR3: CASSLVGGGLAGFPQHF. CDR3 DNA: TGTGCCAGCAGCTTAGTCGGGGGGGGACTAGCGGGGTTCCCCCAGCACTTC. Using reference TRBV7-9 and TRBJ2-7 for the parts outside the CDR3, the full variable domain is DTGVSQNPRHKITKRGQNVTFRCDPISEHNRLYWYRQTLGQGPEFLTYFQNEAQLEKSRLLSDRFSAERPKGSFSTLEIQRTEQGDSAMYLCASSLVGGGLAGFPQHFGPGTRLTVT.

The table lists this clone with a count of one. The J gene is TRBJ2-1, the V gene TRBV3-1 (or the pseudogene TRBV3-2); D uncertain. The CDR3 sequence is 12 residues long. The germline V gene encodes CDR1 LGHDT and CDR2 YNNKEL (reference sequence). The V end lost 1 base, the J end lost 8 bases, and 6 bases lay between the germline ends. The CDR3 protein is CASSQVTYEQFF. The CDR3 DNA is TGTGCCAGCAGCCAAGTTACATATGAGCAGTTCTTC.

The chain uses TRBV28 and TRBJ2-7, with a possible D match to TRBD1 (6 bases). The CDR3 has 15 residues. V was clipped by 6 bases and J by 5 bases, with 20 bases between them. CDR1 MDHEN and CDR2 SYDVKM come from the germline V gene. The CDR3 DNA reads TGTGCCAGCAGCGGGCTATATGGGGGCTTCGACGAGCAGTACTTC. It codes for CASSGLYGGFDEQYF.

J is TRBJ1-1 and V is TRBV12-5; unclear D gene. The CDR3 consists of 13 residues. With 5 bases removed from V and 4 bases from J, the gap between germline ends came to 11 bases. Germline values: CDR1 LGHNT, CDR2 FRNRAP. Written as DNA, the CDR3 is TGTGCTAGTGGTCAGGAGGAGGGCACTGAAGCTTTCTTT. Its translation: CASGQEEGTEAFF.

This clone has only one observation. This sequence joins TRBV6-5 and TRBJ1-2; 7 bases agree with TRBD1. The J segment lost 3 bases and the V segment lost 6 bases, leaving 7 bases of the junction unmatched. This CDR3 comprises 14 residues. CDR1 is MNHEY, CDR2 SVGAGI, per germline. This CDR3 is CASRQGGAYYGYTF. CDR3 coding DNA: TGTGCCAGCAGACAAGGGGGCGCCTACTATGGCTACACCTTC.

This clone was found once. CDR3: CASSLVAGPASGANVLTF. CDR3 DNA: TGTGCCAGCAGCCTAGTAGCGGGCCCCGCCTCTGGGGCCAACGTCCTGACTTTC. This chain uses TRBV3-1 (or the pseudogene TRBV3-2) with TRBJ2-6, with 7 bases fitting TRBD2. This CDR3 has 18 amino acids. The trim removed 4 bases at V and 0 bases at J, leaving 9 bases unmatched. Germline V CDR1 and CDR2: LGHDT, YNNKEL (reference sequence).

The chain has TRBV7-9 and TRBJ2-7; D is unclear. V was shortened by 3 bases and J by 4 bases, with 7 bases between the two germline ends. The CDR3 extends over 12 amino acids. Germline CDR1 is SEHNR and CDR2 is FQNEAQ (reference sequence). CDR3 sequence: CASSFQRYEQYF. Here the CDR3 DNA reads TGTGCCAGCAGCTTTCAACGGTACGAGCAGTACTTC.

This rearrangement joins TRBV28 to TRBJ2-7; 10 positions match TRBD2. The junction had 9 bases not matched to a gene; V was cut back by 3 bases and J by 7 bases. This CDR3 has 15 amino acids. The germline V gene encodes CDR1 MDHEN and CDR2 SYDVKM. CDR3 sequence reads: CASSFRLAGVGEQYF. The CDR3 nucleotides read TGTGCCAGCAGTTTTCGGCTAGCGGGAGTGGGAGAGCAGTACTTC. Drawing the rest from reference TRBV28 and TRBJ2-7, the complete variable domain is DVKVTQSSRYLVKRTGEKVFLECVQDMDHENMFWYRQDPGLGLRLIYFSYDVKMKEKGDIPEGYSVSREKKERFSLILESASTNQTSMYLCASSFRLAGVGEQYFGPGTRLTVT.

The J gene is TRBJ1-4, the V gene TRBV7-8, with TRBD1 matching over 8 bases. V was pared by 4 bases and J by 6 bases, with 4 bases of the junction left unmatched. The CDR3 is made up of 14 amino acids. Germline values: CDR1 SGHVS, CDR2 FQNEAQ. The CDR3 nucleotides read TGTGCCAGCAGCTGGACAGGGACTCATGAAAAACTGTTTTTT. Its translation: CASSWTGTHEKLFF.

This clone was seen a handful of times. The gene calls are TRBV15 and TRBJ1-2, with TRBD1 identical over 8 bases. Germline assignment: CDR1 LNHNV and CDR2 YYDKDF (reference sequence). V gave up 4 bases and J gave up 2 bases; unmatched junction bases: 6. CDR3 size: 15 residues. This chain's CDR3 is CATSIGGTGNYGYTF. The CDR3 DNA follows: TGTGCCACCAGCATCGGCGGGACAGGCAACTATGGCTACACCTTC.

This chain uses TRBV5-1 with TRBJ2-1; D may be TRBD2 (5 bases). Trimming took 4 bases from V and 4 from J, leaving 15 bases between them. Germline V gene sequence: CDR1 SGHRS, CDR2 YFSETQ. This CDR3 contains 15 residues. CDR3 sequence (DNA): TGCGCCAGCAGCCCCGAACAGACGGGGTACAATGAGCAGTTCTTC. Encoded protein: CASSPEQTGYNEQFF.

Here the CDR3 reads CASSSTNTDTQYF. The CDR3 nucleotides read TGTGCCAGCAGTTCGACTAACACAGATACGCAGTATTTT. The chain employs TRBV6-2 or TRBV6-3 and TRBJ2-3; D might be TRBD2 (5 bases). The germline gives CDR1 MNHEY, CDR2 SVGEGT. Trimming removed 4 bases at V and 2 bases at J, with 7 bases between. CDR3 size: 13 residues.

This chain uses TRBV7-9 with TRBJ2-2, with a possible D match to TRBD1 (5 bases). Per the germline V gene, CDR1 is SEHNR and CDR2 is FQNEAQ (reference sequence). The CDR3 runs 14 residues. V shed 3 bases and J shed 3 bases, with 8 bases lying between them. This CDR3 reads CASSFDSYTGELFF. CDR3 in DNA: TGTGCCAGCAGCTTTGACAGCTACACCGGGGAGCTGTTTTTT.

CDR3 region: CASSLAAAGQETQYF. The CDR3 bases are TGTGCCAGCAGCTTAGCGGCGGCGGGTCAAGAGACCCAGTACTTC. The chain recombines TRBV7-3 with TRBJ2-5; perhaps TRBD2 as D (5 bases). V was pared by 2 bases and J by 2 bases, with 12 bases between. CDR1 and CDR2 from the germline V gene are SGHTA and FQGTGA. The CDR3 loop spans 15 amino acids.